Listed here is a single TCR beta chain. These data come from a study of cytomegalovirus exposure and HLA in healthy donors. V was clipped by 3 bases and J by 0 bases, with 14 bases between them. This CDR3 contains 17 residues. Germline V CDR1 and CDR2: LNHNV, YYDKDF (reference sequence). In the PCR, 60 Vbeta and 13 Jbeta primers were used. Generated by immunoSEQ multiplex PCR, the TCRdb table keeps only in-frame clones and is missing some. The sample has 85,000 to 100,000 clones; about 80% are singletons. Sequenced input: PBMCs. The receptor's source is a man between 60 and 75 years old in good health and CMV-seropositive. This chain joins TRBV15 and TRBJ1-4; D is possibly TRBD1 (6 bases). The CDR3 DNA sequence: TGTGCCACCAGCAGGTACAGGGACCGAGCAACTAATGAAAAACTGTTTTTT. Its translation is CATSRYRDRATNEKLFF.